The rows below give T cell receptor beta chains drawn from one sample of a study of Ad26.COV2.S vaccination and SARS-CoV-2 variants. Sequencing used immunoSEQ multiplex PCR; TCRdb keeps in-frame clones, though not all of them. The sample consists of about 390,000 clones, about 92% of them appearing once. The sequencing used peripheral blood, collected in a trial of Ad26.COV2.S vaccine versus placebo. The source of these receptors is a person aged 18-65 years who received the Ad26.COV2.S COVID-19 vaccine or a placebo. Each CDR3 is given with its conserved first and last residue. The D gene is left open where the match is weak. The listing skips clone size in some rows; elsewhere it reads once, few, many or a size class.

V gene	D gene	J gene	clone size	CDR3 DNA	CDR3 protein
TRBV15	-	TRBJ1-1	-	TGTGCCACCAGCAGAGATTGGGACACCCATGGTGAAGCTTTCTTT	CATSRDWDTHGEAFF
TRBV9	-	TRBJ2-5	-	TGTGCCAGCAGCCCCGGGGGGCCCGCGGAGACCCAGTACTTC	CASSPGGPAETQYF
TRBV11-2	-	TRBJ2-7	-	TGTGCCAGCAGCCCAGCCGTCGGGGTTTACGAGCAGTACTTC	CASSPAVGVYEQYF
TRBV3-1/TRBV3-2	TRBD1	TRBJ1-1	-	TGTGCCAGCAGCAGACGACAGGGCCGGGACACTGAAGCTTTCTTT	CASSRRQGRDTEAFF
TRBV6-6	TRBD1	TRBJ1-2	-	TGTGCCAGCAGTTACCAAGGACAGGGCGCGAGTGGCTACACCTTC	CASSYQGQGASGYTF
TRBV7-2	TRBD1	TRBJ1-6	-	TGTGCCAGCAGGCCCGACAGGGTCTCACCCCTCCACTTT	CASRPDRVSPLHF
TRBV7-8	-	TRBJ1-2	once	TGTGCCAGCAGCCGAACGGGCGTTCAGGGCTACACCTTC	CASSRTGVQGYTF
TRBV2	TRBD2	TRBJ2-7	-	TGTGCCAGCACCGAGGGAGGGCAGGGCGAGCAGTACTTC	CASTEGGQGEQYF
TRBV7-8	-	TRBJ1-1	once	TGTGCCAGCACCAGAAGTGGGTTGGGGCAGAGCACTGAAGCTTTCTTT	CASTRSGLGQSTEAFF
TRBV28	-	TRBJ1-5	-	TGTGCCAGCACCCGCGGCGGAGACTTCAATCAGCCCCAGCATTTT	CASTRGGDFNQPQHF
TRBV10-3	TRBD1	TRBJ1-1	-	TGTGCCATCAGTGACAAGGACAGGGCGAACACTGAAGCTTTCTTT	CAISDKDRANTEAFF
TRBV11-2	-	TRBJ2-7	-	TGTGCCAGCAGCTCTCGGGTGGACGCTTACGAGCAGTACTTC	CASSSRVDAYEQYF
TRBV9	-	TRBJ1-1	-	TGTGCCAGCAGCGTACACTCAGGCGAAGGGGGACCTGAAGCTTTCTTT	CASSVHSGEGGPEAFF
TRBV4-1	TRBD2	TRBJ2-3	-	TGCGCCAGCAGCCACATAGCGGGGGGGGGTTTAGATACGCAGTATTTT	CASSHIAGGGLDTQYF
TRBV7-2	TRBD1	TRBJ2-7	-	TGTGCCAGCAGCTTAGCTTCTTACAGGGGGCCCTACGAGCAGTACTTC	CASSLASYRGPYEQYF
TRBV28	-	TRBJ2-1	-	TGTGCCAGCAGAGGGGGGCTAGCGGTTAATGAGCAGTTCTTC	CASRGGLAVNEQFF
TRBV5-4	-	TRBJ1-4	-	TGTGCCAGCAGCCCCTCCCTAGGGGAAAAACTGTTTTTT	CASSPSLGEKLFF
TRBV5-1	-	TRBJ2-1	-	TGCGCCAGCAGCTATGAGGGGCCCCCCTACAATGAGCAGTTCTTC	CASSYEGPPYNEQFF
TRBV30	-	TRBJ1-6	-	TGTGCCTGGAGTGTAGGACAGATTAATTCACCCCTCCACTTT	CAWSVGQINSPLHF
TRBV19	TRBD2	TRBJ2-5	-	TGTGCCAGTAGTATGGGCGGGGGGCCCCAAGAGACCCAGTACTTC	CASSMGGGPQETQYF